This T cell receptor beta chain was sequenced for a study of T cell repertoires in cytomegalovirus infection. Study summary: CMV infection plus the matching HLA type was flagged by public TCR beta signatures.

The CDR3 is 16 amino acids. Trimming at V came to 5 bases and at J to 6 bases, leaving 8 bases not matched to a gene. Per the germline V gene, CDR1 is LGHNA and CDR2 is YNFKEQ. TCRdb ran MiXCR on the reads and lists one entry per CDR3 protein. The sample shows 270,000 or so distinct CDR3 sequences, 15% to 20% of them seen only once. The receptor comes from a human donor in good health (CMV status not recorded). Some clones in this sample may be carry-over from other donors' samples. The sample comprised CD8+ T cells from PBMCs. The chain couples TRBV4-2 to TRBJ2-3; 13 nucleotides match TRBD2. In DNA, the CDR3 is TGTGCCAGCAGCTCCCGGACTAGCGGGGGAATGGATACGCAGTATTTT. Its protein is CASSSRTSGGMDTQYF.